Listed below are T cell receptor beta chains from one sample, sequenced in a study of graft-versus-host responses after intestinal transplantation. The assay was immunoSEQ multiplex PCR, and TCRdb's table has in-frame clones only and misses some. The repertoire holds roughly 10,000 clones, with roughly 30% as singletons. The specimen comprised alloreactive CD4+ T cells from a mixed lymphocyte reaction culture, sampled before transplantation. The origin of the receptors is a human patient who was an organ donor for intestinal transplantation. CDR3s include the opening cysteine and the closing phenylalanine or tryptophan. A D gene is named only where the DNA matches it firmly. Clone size is stated in some rows and not others, as once, few, many or a class when expanded.

j_call | d_call | v_call | clone_size | cdr3_aa | cdr3_nt
TRBJ2-7 | TRBD1 | TRBV7-3 | . | CASSTQPGQNIHEQYF | TGTGCCAGCAGCACCCAGCCGGGACAGAATATCCACGAGCAGTACTTC
TRBJ2-5 | . | TRBV9 | once | CASSPTDREETQYF | TGTGCCAGCAGCCCCACGGACAGAGAAGAGACCCAGTACTTC
TRBJ1-5 | TRBD1 | TRBV7-9 | medium-sized | CASSLGTGRINQPQHF | TGTGCCAGCAGCTTAGGGACAGGGAGAATCAATCAGCCCCAGCATTTT
TRBJ2-1 | TRBD2 | TRBV5-1 | . | CASSSEKTSGSYNEQFF | TGCGCCAGCAGCTCAGAAAAGACTAGCGGCTCCTACAATGAGCAGTTCTTC
TRBJ1-2 | . | TRBV7-2 | few | CASSLGESGIRGYTF | TGTGCCAGCAGCTTAGGGGAATCAGGGATCCGAGGCTACACCTTC
TRBJ2-1 | TRBD2 | TRBV4-3 | . | CASSQSEWTSGVNEQFF | TGCGCCAGCAGCCAATCTGAGTGGACTAGCGGGGTGAATGAGCAGTTCTTC
TRBJ1-3 | . | TRBV6-5 | medium-sized | CASRSSGDTIYF | TGTGCCAGCAGGAGCTCCGGAGACACCATATATTTT
TRBJ2-7 | . | TRBV20-1 | . | CSARGAYEQYF | TGCAGTGCTAGGGGGGCTTACGAGCAGTACTTC
TRBJ1-4 | . | TRBV19 | medium-sized | CASIRWQVGKLFF | TGTGCCAGTATAAGGTGGCAGGTGGGAAAACTGTTTTTT
TRBJ2-4 | . | TRBV5-4 | few | CASSLQGGPSKNIQYF | TGTGCCAGCAGCTTGCAGGGGGGACCGTCCAAAAACATTCAGTACTTC
TRBJ2-7 | . | TRBV6-6 | . | CASSYSIEGYEQYF | TGTGCCAGCAGTTACTCGATCGAGGGCTACGAGCAGTACTTC
TRBJ2-6 | . | TRBV4-1 | . | CASSHHMSGSGANVLTF | TGCGCCAGCAGCCACCACATGTCGGGCTCTGGGGCCAACGTCCTGACTTTC
TRBJ2-7 | . | TRBV6-5 | . | CASRDSLRAAYEQYF | TGTGCCAGCAGAGATTCGCTGCGAGCCGCCTACGAGCAGTACTTC
TRBJ1-3 | . | TRBV21-1 | few | CASGPGGGNTIYF | TGTGCCAGCGGACCCGGAGGTGGAAACACCATATATTTT
TRBJ1-1 | . | TRBV6-1 | . | CASSEQGPNTEAFF | TGTGCCAGCAGTGAACAGGGCCCGAACACTGAAGCTTTCTTT
TRBJ2-5 | TRBD1 | TRBV5-6 | few | CASSLWRTGDGQETQYF | TGTGCCAGCAGCTTGTGGAGGACAGGGGATGGACAAGAGACCCAGTACTTC
TRBJ2-6 | . | TRBV28 | once | CASRDGGANVLTF | TGTGCCAGTCGTGACGGGGGGGCCAACGTCCTGACTTTC
TRBJ2-2 | . | TRBV12-5 | few | CASGFVGGHTGELFF | TGTGCTAGTGGTTTCGTGGGGGGGCACACCGGGGAGCTGTTTTTT
TRBJ1-4 | TRBD1 | TRBV4-1 | . | CASSQGQGNEKLFF | TGCGCCAGCAGCCAGGGACAGGGCAATGAAAAACTGTTTTTT
TRBJ1-3 | . | TRBV7-9 | medium-sized | CASSLWVRASGNTIYF | TGTGCCAGCAGCTTATGGGTCAGGGCCTCTGGAAACACCATATATTTT
TRBJ2-1 | TRBD2 | TRBV4-3 | . | CASSQLAGGQSSYNEQFF | TGCGCCAGCAGCCAACTAGCGGGGGGCCAAAGCTCCTACAATGAGCAGTTCTTC
TRBJ1-4 | . | TRBV7-9 | few | CASSRAGASNEKLFF | TGTGCCAGCAGCCGTGCGGGGGCATCTAATGAAAAACTGTTTTTT
TRBJ1-3 | . | TRBV30 | medium-sized | CAWKTDLGNTIYF | TGTGCCTGGAAAACAGATTTAGGAAACACCATATATTTT
TRBJ2-5 | TRBD2 | TRBV7-9 | few | CASDLAGGPRKTQYF | TGTGCCAGCGACCTAGCGGGGGGGCCGAGAAAGACCCAGTACTTC
TRBJ1-1 | TRBD1 | TRBV9 | . | CASSDRTGANTEAFF | TGTGCCAGCAGCGACCGGACAGGGGCGAACACTGAAGCTTTCTTT
TRBJ2-2 | . | TRBV30 | . | CAWSVRNTGELFF | TGTGCCTGGAGTGTCAGGAACACCGGGGAGCTGTTTTTT
TRBJ2-7 | TRBD2 | TRBV13 | few | CASSFRAGLSYEQYF | TGTGCCAGCAGCTTCAGAGCGGGGCTTTCCTACGAGCAGTACTTC
TRBJ1-5 | . | TRBV21-1 | medium-sized | CASSNGGTSNQPQHF | TGTGCCAGCAGCAATGGGGGGACCTCGAATCAGCCCCAGCATTTT
TRBJ2-7 | TRBD2 | TRBV5-1 | . | CASSLGGASGAYEQYF | TGCGCCAGCAGCTTGGGGGGCGCTAGCGGGGCCTACGAGCAGTACTTC
TRBJ1-6 | . | TRBV7-2 | . | CASRARGSYNSPLHF | TGTGCCAGCAGAGCCAGGGGCTCCTATAATTCACCCCTCCACTTT
TRBJ2-1 | TRBD2 | TRBV7-3 | . | CASSPGGRGGLNEQFF | TGTGCCAGCAGCCCCGGGGGGCGGGGGGGCCTCAATGAGCAGTTCTTC
TRBJ1-2 | . | TRBV4-1 | few | CASSETLTYGYTF | TGCGCCAGCAGCGAGACACTTACCTATGGCTACACCTTC
TRBJ1-2 | . | TRBV2 | few | CASSDLPVGYTF | TGTGCCAGCAGCGATCTGCCGGTCGGCTACACCTTC
TRBJ2-1 | . | TRBV5-1 | medium-sized | CASSLVAGASNEQFF | TGCGCCAGCAGCTTAGTTGCGGGGGCTAGCAATGAGCAGTTCTTC
TRBJ2-1 | . | TRBV5-4 | . | CASSFGRGNNEQFF | TGTGCCAGCAGCTTTGGCAGGGGAAACAATGAGCAGTTCTTC
TRBJ2-2 | TRBD1 | TRBV19 | . | CASKSGQGVTGELFF | TGTGCCAGTAAATCGGGACAGGGGGTCACCGGGGAGCTGTTTTTT
TRBJ1-5 | . | TRBV7-2 | few | CASSLAAGHQPQHF | TGTGCCAGCAGCTTAGCCGCAGGGCACCAGCCCCAGCATTTT
TRBJ2-1 | . | TRBV19 | . | CASRDRTGNNEQFF | TGTGCCAGTAGAGACAGGACGGGTAACAATGAGCAGTTCTTC
TRBJ2-3 | TRBD2 | TRBV5-4 | few | CASSLSRTSGRDTDTQYF | TGTGCCAGCAGCTTATCAAGGACTAGCGGGCGAGACACAGATACGCAGTATTTT
TRBJ2-1 | TRBD2 | TRBV7-2 | . | CASTSLSGGASYNEQFF | TGTGCCAGCACCTCCCTTAGCGGGGGGGCCTCCTACAATGAGCAGTTCTTC
TRBJ2-1 | TRBD2 | TRBV4-1 | medium-sized | CASSQGTGGLVTYNEQFF | TGCGCCAGCAGCCAAGGTACCGGGGGACTAGTAACCTACAATGAGCAGTTCTTC
TRBJ1-6 | . | TRBV7-3 | few | CASSSQGGNSPLHF | TGTGCCAGCAGCTCTCAGGGTGGGAATTCACCCCTCCACTTT
TRBJ2-1 | TRBD1 | TRBV25-1 | . | CASSPGQEHNEQFF | TGTGCCAGCTCCCCCGGACAGGAACACAATGAGCAGTTCTTC
TRBJ2-2 | TRBD1 | TRBV25-1 | . | CASTGTGGTGELFF | TGTGCCAGCACCGGGACAGGGGGCACCGGGGAGCTGTTTTTT
TRBJ2-2 | TRBD2 | TRBV6-5 | . | CASSSPSGGNTGELFF | TGTGCCAGCAGTTCCCCTTCGGGGGGGAACACCGGGGAGCTGTTTTTT
TRBJ2-1 | . | TRBV7-2 | few | CASSFTGTYNEQFF | TGTGCCAGCAGCTTCACAGGTACCTACAATGAGCAGTTCTTC
TRBJ2-5 | . | TRBV20-1 | . | CSAQRGETQYF | TGCAGTGCTCAAAGAGGGGAGACCCAGTACTTC
TRBJ1-2 | . | TRBV4-1 | . | CASSIRLQGNYGYTF | TGCGCCAGCAGCATACGGTTACAGGGAAACTATGGCTACACCTTC
TRBJ2-5 | TRBD2 | TRBV4-2 | . | CASSQIGLAGGRKTQYF | TGTGCCAGCAGCCAGATAGGACTAGCGGGGGGGCGGAAGACCCAGTACTTC
TRBJ2-4 | TRBD1 | TRBV7-2 | few | CASSPSGTAVSIQYF | TGTGCCAGCAGCCCGTCGGGGACAGCCGTCTCCATTCAGTACTTC
TRBJ2-7 | TRBD2 | TRBV7-8 | . | CASSSGTSFYEQYF | TGTGCCAGCAGCTCCGGGACTAGCTTTTACGAGCAGTACTTC
TRBJ2-1 | TRBD1 | TRBV19 | few | CASSSPGTGANNEQFF | TGTGCCAGTAGTAGTCCCGGGACAGGGGCAAACAATGAGCAGTTCTTC
TRBJ2-4 | TRBD2 | TRBV23-1 | . | CASIRQRGIQYF | TGCGCCAGCATCCGCCAGCGGGGGATTCAGTACTTC
TRBJ2-5 | TRBD2 | TRBV5-1 | . | CASTVAGGQETQYF | TGCGCCAGCACTGTAGCGGGGGGGCAAGAGACCCAGTACTTC
TRBJ2-6 | TRBD1 | TRBV30 | . | CAWSALTGVLAGANVLTF | TGTGCCTGGAGTGCGTTGACAGGGGTTCTCGCTGGGGCCAACGTCCTGACTTTC